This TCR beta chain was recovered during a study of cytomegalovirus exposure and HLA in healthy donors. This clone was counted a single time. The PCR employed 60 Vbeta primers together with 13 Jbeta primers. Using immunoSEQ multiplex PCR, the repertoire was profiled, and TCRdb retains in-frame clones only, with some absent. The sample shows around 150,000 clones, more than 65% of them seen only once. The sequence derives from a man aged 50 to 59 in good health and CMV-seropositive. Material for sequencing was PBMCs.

In DNA form, the CDR3 reads TGTGCCAGCAGCCGAGAACAGGGGGAGCATCAGCCCCAGCATTTT. Its translation is CASSREQGEHQPQHF. The genes are TRBV28 and TRBJ1-5, with TRBD1 identical over 8 bases. V lost 6 bases and J lost 5; bases outside the gene matches: 9. The CDR3 contains 15 residues. The germline CDR1 and CDR2 sequences are MDHEN and SYDVKM.